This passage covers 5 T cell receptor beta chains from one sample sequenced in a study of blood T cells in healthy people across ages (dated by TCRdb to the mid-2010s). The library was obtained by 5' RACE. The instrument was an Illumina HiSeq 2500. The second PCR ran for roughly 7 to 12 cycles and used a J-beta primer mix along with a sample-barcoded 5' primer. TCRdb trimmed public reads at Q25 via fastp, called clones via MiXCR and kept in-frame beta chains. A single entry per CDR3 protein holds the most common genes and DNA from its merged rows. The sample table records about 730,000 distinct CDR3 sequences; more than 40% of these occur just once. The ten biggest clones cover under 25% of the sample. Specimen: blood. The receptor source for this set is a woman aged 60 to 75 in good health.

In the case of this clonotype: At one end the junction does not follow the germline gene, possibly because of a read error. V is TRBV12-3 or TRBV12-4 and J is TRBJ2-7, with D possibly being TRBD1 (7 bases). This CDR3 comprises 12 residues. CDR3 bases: TGTGCCAGCAGTTGGGACTCGGACAGGATTCGCTTC. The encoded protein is CASSWDSDRIRF.

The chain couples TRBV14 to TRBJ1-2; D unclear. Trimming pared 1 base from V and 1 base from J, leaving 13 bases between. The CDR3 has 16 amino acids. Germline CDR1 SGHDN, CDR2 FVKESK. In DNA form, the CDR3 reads TGTGCCAGCAGCCAAGGTCTCCGCCCTCATAACTATGGCTACACCTTC. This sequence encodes CASSQGLRPHNYGYTF.

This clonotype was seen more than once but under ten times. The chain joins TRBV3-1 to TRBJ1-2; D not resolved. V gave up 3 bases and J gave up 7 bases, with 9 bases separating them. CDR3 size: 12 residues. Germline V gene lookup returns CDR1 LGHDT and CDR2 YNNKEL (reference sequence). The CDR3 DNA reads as TGTGCCAGCAGCCACTCGAGGGCTGGCTACACCTTC. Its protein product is CASSHSRAGYTF.

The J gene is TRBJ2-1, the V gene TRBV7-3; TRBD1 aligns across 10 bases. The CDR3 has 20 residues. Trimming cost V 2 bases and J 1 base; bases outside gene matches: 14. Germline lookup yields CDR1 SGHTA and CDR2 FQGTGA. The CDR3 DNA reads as TGTGCCAGCAGCTTATTTCTGGGACAGGGGTGGACCGTGTCCTACAATGAGCAGTTCTTC. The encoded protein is CASSLFLGQGWTVSYNEQFF.

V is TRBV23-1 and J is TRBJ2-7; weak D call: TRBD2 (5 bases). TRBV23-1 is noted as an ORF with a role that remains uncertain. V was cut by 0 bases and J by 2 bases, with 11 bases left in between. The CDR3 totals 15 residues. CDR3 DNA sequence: TGCGCCAGCAGTCAATCCAACGGGATTCCCTACGAGCAGTACTTC. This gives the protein CASSQSNGIPYEQYF.